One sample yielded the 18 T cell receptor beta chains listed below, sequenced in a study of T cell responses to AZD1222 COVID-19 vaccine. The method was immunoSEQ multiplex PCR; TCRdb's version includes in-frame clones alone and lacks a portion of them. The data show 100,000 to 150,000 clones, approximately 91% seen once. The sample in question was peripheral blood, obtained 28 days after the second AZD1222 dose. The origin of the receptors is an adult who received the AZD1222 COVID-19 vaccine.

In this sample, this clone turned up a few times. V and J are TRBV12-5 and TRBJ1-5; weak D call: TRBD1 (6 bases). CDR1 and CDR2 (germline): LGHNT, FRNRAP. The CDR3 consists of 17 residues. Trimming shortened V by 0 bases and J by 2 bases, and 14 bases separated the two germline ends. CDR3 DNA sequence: TGTGCTAGTGGTTTGGTTAGGGACAACTGGGGCAATCAGCCCCAGCATTTT. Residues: CASGLVRDNWGNQPQHF.

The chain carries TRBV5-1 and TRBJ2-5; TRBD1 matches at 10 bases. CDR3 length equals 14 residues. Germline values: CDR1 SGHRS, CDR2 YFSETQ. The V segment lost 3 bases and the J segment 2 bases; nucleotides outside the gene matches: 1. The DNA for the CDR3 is TGCGCCAGCAGCTCGGGACAGGGGCAAGAGACCCAGTACTTC. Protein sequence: CASSSGQGQETQYF.

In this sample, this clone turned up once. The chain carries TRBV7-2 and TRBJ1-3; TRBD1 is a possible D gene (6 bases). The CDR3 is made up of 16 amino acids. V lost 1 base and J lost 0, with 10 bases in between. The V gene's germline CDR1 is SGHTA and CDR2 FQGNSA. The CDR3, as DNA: TGTGCCAGCAGCTTAGTCGGGACAAACTCTGGAAACACCATATATTTT. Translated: CASSLVGTNSGNTIYF. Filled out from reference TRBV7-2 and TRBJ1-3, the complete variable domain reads GAGVSQSPSNKVTEKGKDVELRCDPISGHTALYWYRQSLGQGLEFLIYFQGNSAPDKSGLPSDRFSAERTGGSVSTLTIQRTQQEDSAVYLCASSLVGTNSGNTIYFGEGSWLTVV.

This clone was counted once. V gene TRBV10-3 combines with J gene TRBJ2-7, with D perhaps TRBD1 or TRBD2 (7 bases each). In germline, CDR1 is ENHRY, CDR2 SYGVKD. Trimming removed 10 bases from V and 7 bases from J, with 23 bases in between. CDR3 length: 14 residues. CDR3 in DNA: TGTGCCACCAAGCAAGGGGCAGGGGGGGGTGAGCAGTACTTC. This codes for CATKQGAGGGEQYF.

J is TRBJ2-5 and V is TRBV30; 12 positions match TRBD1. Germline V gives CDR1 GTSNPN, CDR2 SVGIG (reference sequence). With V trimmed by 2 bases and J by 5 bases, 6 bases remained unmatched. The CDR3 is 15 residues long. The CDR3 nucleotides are TGTGCCTGGAGTTTGGGACAGGGGGCGTCGGAGACCCAGTACTTC. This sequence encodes CAWSLGQGASETQYF.

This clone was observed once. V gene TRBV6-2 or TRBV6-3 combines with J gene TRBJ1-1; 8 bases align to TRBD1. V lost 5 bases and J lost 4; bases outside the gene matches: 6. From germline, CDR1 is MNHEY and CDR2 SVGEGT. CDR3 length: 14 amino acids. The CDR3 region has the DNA TGTGCCAGCAGTACCCGGACAGGGAGCACTGAAGCTTTCTTT. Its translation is CASSTRTGSTEAFF.

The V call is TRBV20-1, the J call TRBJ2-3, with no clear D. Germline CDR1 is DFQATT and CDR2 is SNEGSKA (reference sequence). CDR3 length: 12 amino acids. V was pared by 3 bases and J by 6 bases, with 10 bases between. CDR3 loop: CSASLTGDTQYF. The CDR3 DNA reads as TGCAGTGCTAGTCTCACCGGGGATACGCAGTATTTT.

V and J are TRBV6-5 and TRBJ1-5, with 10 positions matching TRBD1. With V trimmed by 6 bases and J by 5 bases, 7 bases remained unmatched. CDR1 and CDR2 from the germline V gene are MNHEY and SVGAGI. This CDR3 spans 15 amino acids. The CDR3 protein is CASSLTGGRHQPQHF. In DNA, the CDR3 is TGTGCCAGCAGCCTGACAGGGGGCAGGCATCAGCCCCAGCATTTT.

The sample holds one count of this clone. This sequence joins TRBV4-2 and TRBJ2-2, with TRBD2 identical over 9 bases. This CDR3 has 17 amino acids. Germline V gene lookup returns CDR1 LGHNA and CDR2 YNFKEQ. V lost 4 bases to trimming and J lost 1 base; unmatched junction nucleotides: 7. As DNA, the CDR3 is TGTGCCAGCAGCCTCAGTTTTAGCGGGGGGAACACCGGGGAGCTGTTTTTT. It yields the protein CASSLSFSGGNTGELFF.

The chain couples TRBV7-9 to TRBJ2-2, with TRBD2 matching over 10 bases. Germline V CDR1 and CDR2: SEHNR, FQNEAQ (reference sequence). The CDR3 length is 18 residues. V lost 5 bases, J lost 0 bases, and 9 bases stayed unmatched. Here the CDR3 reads CASSLAGLAVPNTGELFF. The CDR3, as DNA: TGTGCCAGCAGCCTGGCCGGACTAGCGGTCCCGAACACCGGGGAGCTGTTTTTT.

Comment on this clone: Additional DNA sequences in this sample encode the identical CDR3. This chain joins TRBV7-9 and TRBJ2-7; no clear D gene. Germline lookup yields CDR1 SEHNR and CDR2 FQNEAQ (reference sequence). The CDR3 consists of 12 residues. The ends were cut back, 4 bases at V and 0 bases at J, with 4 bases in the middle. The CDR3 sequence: CASSSSSYEQYF. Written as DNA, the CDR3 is TGTGCCAGCAGCTCCAGCTCCTACGAGCAGTACTTC. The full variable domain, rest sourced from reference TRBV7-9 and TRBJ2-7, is DTGVSQNPRHKITKRGQNVTFRCDPISEHNRLYWYRQTLGQGPEFLTYFQNEAQLEKSRLLSDRFSAERPKGSFSTLEIQRTEQGDSAMYLCASSSSSYEQYFGPGTRLTVT.

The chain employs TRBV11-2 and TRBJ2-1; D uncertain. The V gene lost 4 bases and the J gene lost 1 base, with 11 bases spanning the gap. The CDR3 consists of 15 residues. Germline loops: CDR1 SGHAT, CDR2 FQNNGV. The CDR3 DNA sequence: TGTGCCAGCAGCTCCGGGCGGTCATCCTACAATGAGCAGTTCTTC. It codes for CASSSGRSSYNEQFF.

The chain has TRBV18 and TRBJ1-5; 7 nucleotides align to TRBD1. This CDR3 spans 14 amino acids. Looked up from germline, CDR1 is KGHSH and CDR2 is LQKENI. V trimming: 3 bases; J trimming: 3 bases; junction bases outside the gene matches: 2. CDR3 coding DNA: TGTGCCAGCTCACCCGGGACAGTCAATCAGCCCCAGCATTTT. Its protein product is CASSPGTVNQPQHF.

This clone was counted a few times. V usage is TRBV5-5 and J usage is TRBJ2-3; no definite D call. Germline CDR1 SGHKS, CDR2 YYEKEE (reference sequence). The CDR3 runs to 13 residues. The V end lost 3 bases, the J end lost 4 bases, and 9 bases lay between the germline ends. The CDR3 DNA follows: TGTGCCAGCAGCTCCTGGAACCCAGATACGCAGTATTTT. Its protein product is CASSSWNPDTQYF.

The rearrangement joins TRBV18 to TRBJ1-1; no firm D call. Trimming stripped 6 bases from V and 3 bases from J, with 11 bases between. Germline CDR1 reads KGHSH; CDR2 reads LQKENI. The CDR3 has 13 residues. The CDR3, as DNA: TGTGCCAGCTCGGGAGGGCGGGACACTGAAGCTTTCTTT. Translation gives CASSGGRDTEAFF.

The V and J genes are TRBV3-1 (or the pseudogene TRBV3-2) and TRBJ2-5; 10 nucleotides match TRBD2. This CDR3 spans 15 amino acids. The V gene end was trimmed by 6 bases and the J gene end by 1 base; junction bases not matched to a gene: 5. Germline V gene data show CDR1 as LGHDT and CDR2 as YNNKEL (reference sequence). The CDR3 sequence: CASRPSGGGQETQYF. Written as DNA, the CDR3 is TGTGCCAGCAGACCCAGCGGGGGGGGCCAAGAGACCCAGTACTTC.

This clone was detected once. The CDR3 region has the DNA TGCAGCGTTGGTTCGAGATGGAATCAGCCCCAGCATTTT. It specifies CSVGSRWNQPQHF. The chain joins TRBV29-1 to TRBJ1-5; D not certain. Looked up from germline, CDR1 is SQVTM and CDR2 is ANQGSEA. Trimming took 4 bases from V and 4 from J, leaving 11 bases between them. The CDR3 extends over 13 amino acids.

The CDR3 DNA follows: TGTGCCAGCAGGGATACAGGGACCACTTATGGCTACACCTTC. The encoded protein is CASRDTGTTYGYTF. The chain employs TRBV6-5 and TRBJ1-2, with D possibly matching TRBD1 (6 bases). The CDR3 runs 14 residues. Germline assignment: CDR1 MNHEY and CDR2 SVGAGI. V shed 6 bases and J shed 5 bases, with 16 bases lying between them.